The T cell receptor (beta chain) described here comes from a study of blood T cell repertoires in COVID-19. In the original analysis: Researchers report that nucleated cell counts were estimated from reference gene primer amplification. Libraries were prepared by immunoSEQ multiplex PCR; TCRdb keeps only in-frame clonotypes and omits some of them. That table gives V, J and clone size, and the DNA gave D and trimming. The repertoire holds hundreds of thousands of clones, with around four fifths as singletons. Deletions cut 7 bases from V and 4 bases from J, with 14 bases between. This CDR3 is built from 13 residues. Germline CDR1 reads ENHRY; CDR2 reads SYGVKD.

Input material: peripheral blood. The origin of this receptor is a young man with active or convalescent COVID-19. The chain carries TRBV10-3 and TRBJ2-7; D call uncertain. The DNA for the CDR3 is TGTGCCATCACTGGGCAGACCTTATACGAGCAGTACTTC. Translating gives CAITGQTLYEQYF.